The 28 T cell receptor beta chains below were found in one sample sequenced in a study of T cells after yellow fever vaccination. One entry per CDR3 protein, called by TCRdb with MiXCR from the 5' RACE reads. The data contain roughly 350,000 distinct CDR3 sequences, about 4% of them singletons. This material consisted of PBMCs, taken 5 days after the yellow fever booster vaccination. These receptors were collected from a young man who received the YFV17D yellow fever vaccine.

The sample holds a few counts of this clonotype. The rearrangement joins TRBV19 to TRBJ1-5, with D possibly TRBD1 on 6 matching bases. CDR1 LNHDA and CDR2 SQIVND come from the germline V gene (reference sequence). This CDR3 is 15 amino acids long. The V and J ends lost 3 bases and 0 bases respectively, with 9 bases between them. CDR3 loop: CASSMGHASNQPQHF. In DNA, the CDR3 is TGTGCCAGTAGTATGGGACATGCTAGCAATCAGCCCCAGCATTTT.

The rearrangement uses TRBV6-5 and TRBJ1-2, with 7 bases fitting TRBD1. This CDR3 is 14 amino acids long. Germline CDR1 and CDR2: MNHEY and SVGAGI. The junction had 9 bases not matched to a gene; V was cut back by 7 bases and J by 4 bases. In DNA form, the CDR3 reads TGTGCCAGCACTTCCGGGACAGAAATCTATGGCTACACCTTC. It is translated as CASTSGTEIYGYTF.

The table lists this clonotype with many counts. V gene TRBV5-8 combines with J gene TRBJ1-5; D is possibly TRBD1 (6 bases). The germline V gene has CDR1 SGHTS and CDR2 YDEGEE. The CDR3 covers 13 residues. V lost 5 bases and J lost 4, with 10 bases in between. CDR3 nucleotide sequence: TGTGCCAGCAGTCGGGGGGCTAATCAGCCCCAGCATTTT. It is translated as CASSRGANQPQHF.

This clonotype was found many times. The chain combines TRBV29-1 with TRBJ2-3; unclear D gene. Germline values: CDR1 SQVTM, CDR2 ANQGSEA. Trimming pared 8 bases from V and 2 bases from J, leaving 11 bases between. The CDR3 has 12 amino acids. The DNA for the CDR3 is TGCAGCTCCCTGGCCTTCACAGATACGCAGTATTTT. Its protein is CSSLAFTDTQYF.

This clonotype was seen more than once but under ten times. The chain's CDR3 is CASSKSIGTDTQYF. CDR3 nucleotide sequence: TGTGCCAGCAGCAAAAGTATAGGGACAGATACGCAGTATTTT. The rearrangement joins TRBV21-1 to TRBJ2-3. TRBV21-1 corresponds to a pseudogene. The CDR3 is made up of 14 amino acids.

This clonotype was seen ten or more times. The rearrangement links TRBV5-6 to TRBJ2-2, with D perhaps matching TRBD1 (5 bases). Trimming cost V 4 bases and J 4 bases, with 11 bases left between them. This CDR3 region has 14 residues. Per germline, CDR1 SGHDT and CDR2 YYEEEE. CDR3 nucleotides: TGTGCCAGCAGCCCCAAGGGGCGCACCGGGGAGCTGTTTTTT. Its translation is CASSPKGRTGELFF.

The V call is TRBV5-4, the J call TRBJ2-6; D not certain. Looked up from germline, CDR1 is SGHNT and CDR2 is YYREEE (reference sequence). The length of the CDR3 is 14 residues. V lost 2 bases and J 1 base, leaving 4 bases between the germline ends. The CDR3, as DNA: TGTGCCAGCAGCTTCAGGTCTGGGGCCAACGTCCTGACTTTC. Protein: CASSFRSGANVLTF.

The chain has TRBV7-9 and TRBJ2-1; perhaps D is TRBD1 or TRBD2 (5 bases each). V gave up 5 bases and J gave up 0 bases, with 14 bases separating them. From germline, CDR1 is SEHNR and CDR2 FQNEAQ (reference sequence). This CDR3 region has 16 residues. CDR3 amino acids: CASSDGDGSSYNEQFF. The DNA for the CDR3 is TGTGCCAGCAGCGACGGGGACGGAAGCTCCTACAATGAGCAGTTCTTC.

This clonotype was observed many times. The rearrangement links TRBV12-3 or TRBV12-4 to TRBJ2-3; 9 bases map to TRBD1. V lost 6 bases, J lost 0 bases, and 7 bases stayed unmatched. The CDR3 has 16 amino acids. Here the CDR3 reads CASSRRDRASTDTQYF. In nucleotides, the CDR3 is TGTGCCAGCAGCCGTCGGGACAGGGCCAGCACAGATACGCAGTATTTT.

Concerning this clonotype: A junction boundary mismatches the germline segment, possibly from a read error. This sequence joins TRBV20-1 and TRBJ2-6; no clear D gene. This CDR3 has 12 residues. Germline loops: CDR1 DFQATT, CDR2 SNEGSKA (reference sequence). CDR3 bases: TGTGCGGTCGCTGCAGGCGCCCGAGTCCTGACTTTC. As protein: CAVAAGARVLTF.

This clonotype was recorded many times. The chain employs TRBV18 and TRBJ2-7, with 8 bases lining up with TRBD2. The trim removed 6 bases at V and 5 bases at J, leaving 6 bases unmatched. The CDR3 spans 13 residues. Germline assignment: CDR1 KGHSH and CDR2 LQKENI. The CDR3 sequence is CASSPGRDDEQYF. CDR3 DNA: TGTGCCAGCTCCCCCGGGAGGGACGACGAGCAGTACTTC.

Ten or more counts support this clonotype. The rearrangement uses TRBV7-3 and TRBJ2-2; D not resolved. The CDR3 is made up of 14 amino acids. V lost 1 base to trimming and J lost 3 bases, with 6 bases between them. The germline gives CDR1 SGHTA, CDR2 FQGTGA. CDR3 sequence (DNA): TGTGCCAGCAGCTTAAACAGTTACACCGGGGAGCTGTTTTTT. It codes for CASSLNSYTGELFF.

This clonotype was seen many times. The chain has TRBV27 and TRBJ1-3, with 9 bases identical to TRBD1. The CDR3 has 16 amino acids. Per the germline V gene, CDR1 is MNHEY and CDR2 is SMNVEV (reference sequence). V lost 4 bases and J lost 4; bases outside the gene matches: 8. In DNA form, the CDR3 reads TGTGCCAGCAGTTCCCGACAGGGGGAGAAGGGAAACACCATATATTTT. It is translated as CASSSRQGEKGNTIYF.

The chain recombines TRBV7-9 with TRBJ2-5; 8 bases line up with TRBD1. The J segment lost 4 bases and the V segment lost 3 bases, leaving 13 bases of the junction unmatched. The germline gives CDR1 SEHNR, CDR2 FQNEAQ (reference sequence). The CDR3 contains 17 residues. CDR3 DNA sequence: TGTGCCAGCAGCTTCGCTGACCGGGACAGGACCCGAGAGACCCAGTACTTC. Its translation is CASSFADRDRTRETQYF.

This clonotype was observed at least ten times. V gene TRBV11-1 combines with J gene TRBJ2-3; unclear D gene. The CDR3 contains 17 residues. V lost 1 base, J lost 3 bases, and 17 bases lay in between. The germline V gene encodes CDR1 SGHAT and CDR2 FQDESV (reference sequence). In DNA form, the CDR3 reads TGTGCCAGCAGCTTAGGGGTGAAGAGCCCCCTTACAGATACGCAGTATTTT. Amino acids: CASSLGVKSPLTDTQYF.

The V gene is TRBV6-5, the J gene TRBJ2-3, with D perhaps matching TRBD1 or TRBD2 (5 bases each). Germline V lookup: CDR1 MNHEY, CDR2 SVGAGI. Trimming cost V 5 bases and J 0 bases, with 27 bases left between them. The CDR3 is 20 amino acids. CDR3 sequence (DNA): TGTGCCAGCAGTCCCAACCCGGGACCGCGAATTACCACTAGCACAGATACGCAGTATTTT. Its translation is CASSPNPGPRITTSTDTQYF.

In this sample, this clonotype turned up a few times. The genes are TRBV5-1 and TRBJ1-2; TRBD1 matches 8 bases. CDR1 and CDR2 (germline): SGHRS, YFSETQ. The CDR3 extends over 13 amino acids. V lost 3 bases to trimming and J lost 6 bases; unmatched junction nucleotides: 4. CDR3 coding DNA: TGCGCCAGCAGCTCTCAGGGGGCGGATGGCTACACCTTC. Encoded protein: CASSSQGADGYTF.

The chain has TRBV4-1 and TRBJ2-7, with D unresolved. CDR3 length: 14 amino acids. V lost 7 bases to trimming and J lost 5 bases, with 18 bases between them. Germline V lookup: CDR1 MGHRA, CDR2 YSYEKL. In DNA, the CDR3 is TGCGCCAGCAAACGATGGTTAGAGGCCGACGAGCAGTACTTC. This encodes CASKRWLEADEQYF.

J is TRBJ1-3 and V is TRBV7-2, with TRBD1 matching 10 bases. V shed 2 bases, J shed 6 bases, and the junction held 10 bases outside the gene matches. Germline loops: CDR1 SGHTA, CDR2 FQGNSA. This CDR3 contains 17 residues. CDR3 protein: CASSLRSWDRGENTIYF. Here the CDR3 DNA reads TGTGCCAGCAGCTTACGTTCGTGGGACAGGGGTGAAAACACCATATATTTT.

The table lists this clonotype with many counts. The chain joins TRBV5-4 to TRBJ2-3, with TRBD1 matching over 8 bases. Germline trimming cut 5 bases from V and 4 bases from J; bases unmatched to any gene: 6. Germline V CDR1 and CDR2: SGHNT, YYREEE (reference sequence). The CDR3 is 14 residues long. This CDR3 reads CASRPGQGADTQYF. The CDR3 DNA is TGTGCCAGCAGGCCTGGACAGGGCGCAGATACGCAGTATTTT.

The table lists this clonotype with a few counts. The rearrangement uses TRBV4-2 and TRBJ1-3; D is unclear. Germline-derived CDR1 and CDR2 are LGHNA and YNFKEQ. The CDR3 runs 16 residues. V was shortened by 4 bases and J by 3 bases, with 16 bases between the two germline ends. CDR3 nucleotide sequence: TGTGCCAGCAGCCCCCGGGAACGGGTTTTTGGAAACACCATATATTTT. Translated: CASSPRERVFGNTIYF.

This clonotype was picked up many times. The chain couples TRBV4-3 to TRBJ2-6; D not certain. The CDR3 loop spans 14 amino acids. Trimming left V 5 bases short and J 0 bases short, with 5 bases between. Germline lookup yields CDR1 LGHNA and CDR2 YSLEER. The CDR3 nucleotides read TGCGCCAGCAGCTATCGCTCTGGGGCCAACGTCCTGACTTTC. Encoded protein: CASSYRSGANVLTF.

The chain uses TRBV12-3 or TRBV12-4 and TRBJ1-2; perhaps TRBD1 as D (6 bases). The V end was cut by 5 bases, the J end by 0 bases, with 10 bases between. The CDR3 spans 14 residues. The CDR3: CASSRTETNYGYTF. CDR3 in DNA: TGTGCCAGCAGTCGGACAGAGACTAACTATGGCTACACCTTC.

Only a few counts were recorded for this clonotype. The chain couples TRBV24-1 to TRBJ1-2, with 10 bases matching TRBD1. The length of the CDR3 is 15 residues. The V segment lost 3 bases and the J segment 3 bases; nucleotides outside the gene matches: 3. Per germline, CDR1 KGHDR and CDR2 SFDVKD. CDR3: CATSDPGTGDYGYTF. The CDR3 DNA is TGTGCCACCAGTGATCCCGGGACAGGGGACTATGGCTACACCTTC.

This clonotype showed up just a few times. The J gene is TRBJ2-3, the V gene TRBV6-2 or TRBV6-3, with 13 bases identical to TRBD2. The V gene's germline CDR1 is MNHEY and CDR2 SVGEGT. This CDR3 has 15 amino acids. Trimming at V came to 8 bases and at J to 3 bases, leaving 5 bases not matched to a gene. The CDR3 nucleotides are TGTGCCAGCCGGACTAGCGGGGGAGTAACAGATACGCAGTATTTT. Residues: CASRTSGGVTDTQYF.

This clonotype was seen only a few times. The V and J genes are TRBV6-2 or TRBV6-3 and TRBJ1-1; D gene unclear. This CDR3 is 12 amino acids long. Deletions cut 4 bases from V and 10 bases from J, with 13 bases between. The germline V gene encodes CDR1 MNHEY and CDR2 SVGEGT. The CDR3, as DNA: TGTGCCAGCAGTTCTCCAGTGGTGCTAGCTTTCTTT. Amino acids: CASSSPVVLAFF.

The CDR3 coding sequence is TGTGCCAGCACCCAGGCTGGGGGAGAGGAGAACACTGAAGCTTTCTTT. It translates to CASTQAGGEENTEAFF. The J gene is TRBJ1-1, the V gene TRBV5-6; D is perhaps TRBD1 (5 bases). The germline V gene encodes CDR1 SGHDT and CDR2 YYEEEE. Between the trimmed V and J ends, which lost 6 bases and 1 base, there was a span of 19 bases. CDR3 length equals 16 residues.

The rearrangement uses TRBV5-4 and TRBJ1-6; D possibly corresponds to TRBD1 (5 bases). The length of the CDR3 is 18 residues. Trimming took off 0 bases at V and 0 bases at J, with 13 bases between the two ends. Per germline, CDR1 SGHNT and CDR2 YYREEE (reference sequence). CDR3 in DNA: TGTGCCAGCAGCTTGGTTTCGGGGGGGAGCTCCTATAATTCACCCCTCCACTTT. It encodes CASSLVSGGSSYNSPLHF.